The clone carrying this T cell receptor (beta chain) was seen more than once but under ten times. As yet, its antigen is unknown. Only patients with CD8+CD57+ cell expansion on flow cytometry were chosen for sequencing. When blood sampling took place, the patients had received no therapy. The source of the sample is a study of CD8+CD57+ T cells in acquired aplastic anemia. Study details: Sorted CD4+ and CD8+ cells gave a mean 3.2 ug DNA, range roughly 0.18 to 30 ug. Study-level points and caveats: Common to patients and controls were roughly 30 CD8+ CDR3 sequences. Between patients and controls, CD8+ Simpson's diversity did not vary significantly.

After removal of 0 bases from V and 3 bases from J, the junction contained 12 bases not matched to a gene. The length of the CDR3 is 18 residues. The germline V gene encodes CDR1 MNHEY and CDR2 SVGEGT. The template for TCR beta VDJ and CDR3 sequence profiling was genomic DNA. TCRdb passed the reads through MiXCR, listing each CDR3 protein once. The sample includes some 170,000 distinct CDR3 sequences, 40% to 55% of them seen just once. Sequences were obtained from sorted CD4+, CD8+, or CD8+CD57+ T cells (not recorded which) from PBMCs. This clonotype was obtained from a human donor with aplastic anemia. The chain has TRBV6-2 or TRBV6-3 and TRBJ1-2, with 8 bases identical to TRBD1. The CDR3 bases are TGTGCCAGCAGTTACTCCTTCGGCAGGGGGCATGATGACTATGGCTACACCTTC. Protein sequence: CASSYSFGRGHDDYGYTF.